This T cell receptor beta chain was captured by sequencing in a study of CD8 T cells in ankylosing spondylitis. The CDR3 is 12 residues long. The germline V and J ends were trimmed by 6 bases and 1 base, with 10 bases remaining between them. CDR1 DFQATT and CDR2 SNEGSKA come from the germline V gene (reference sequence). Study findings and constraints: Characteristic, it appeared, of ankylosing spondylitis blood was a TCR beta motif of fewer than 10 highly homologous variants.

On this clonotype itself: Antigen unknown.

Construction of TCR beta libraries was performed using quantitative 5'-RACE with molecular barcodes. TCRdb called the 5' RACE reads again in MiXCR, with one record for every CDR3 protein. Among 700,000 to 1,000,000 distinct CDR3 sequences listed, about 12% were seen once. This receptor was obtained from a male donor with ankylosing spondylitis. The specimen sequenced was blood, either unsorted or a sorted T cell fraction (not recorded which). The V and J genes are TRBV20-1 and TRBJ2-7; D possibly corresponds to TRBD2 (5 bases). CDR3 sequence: CSAPPGSYEQYF. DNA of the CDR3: TGCAGTGCACCCCCGGGGTCCTACGAGCAGTACTTC.